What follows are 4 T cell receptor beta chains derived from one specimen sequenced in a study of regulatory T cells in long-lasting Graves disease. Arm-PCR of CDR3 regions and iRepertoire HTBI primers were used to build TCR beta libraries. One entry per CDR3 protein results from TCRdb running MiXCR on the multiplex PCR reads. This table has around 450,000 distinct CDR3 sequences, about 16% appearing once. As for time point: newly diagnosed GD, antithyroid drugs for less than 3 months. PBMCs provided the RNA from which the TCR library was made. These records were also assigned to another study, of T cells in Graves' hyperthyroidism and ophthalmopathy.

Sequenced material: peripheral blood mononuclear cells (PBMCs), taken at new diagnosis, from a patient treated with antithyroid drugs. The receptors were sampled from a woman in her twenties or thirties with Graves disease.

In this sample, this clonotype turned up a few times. This CDR3 reads CASSPRDLNTGGELFF. The CDR3 DNA reads as TGTGCCAGCTCACCACGAGACCTCAATACGGGCGGGGAGCTGTTTTTT. The chain has TRBV18 and TRBJ2-2; no definite D call. CDR1 KGHSH and CDR2 LQKENI come from the germline V gene. Between the trimmed V and J ends, which lost 1 base and 7 bases, there was a span of 16 bases. This CDR3 comprises 16 residues.

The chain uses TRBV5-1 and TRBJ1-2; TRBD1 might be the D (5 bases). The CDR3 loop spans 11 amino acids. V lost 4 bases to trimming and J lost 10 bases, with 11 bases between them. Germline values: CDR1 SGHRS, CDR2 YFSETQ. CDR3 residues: CASSQQGVYTF. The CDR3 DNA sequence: TGCGCCAGCAGCCAGCAGGGAGTCTACACCTTC.

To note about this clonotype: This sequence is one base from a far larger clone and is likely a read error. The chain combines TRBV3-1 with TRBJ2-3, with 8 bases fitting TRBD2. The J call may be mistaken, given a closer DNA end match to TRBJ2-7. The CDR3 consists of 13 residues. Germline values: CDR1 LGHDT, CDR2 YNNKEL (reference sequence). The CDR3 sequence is CASSRSGVGEQYF. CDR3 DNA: TGTGCCAGCAGCCGTAGCGGGGTGGGGGAGCAGTACTTC.

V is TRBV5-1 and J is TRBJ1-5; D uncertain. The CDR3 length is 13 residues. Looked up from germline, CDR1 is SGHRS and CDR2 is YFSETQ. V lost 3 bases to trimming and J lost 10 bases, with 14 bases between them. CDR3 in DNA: TGCGCCAGCAGCTCAGACATGGAAGGCCCCCAGCATTTT. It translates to CASSSDMEGPQHF.